The entry below gives a single T cell receptor (beta chain) sequence along with its context. Its antigen is unknown. The sample is drawn from a study of cytomegalovirus exposure and HLA in healthy donors. Regarding the study as a whole: Accurate predictions that matched the HLA-A and HLA-B alleles of most subjects were reportedly made from TCR beta sequences. In a later analysis, fewer than 20,000 TCR beta sequences were associated with HLA alleles at 0.05 false discovery rate. In an earlier analysis, productive rearrangement rates for most beta V segments clustered near 87% or 30%.

PCR was performed using 60 Vbeta and 13 Jbeta primers. Only in-frame clones appear in the TCRdb table, and some are missing; sequencing was by immunoSEQ multiplex PCR. The sample has 180,000 or so clones; around 80% are singletons. V gave up 10 bases and J gave up 0 bases; unmatched junction bases: 11. This CDR3 comprises 17 residues. The V gene's germline CDR1 is MDHEN and CDR2 SYDVKM. This TCR was sampled from a woman in her 40s in good health and CMV-seropositive. The genes are TRBV28 and TRBJ2-6, with 8 bases matching TRBD1. The sample taken for sequencing was PBMCs. CDR3 sequence: CAIGTGSISSGANVLTF. The DNA for the CDR3 is TGTGCCATCGGGACAGGCTCGATTAGCTCTGGGGCCAACGTCCTGACTTTC.